These 22 T cell receptor beta chains originate from one sample sequenced in a study of CD8 T cells in Susac syndrome. RNA was extracted with the RNeasy kit, and a quantity of 0.5 to 1 ug was reverse transcribed using random hexamers. Using its own MiXCR run on the immunoSEQ multiplex PCR reads, TCRdb lists one record per CDR3 protein. The table records 20,000 to 25,000 distinct CDR3 sequences, just under 95% of them present only once. Sample: CD8+ T cells from PBMCs. The receptors were sampled from a human donor in good health.

J is TRBJ2-1 and V is TRBV6-2 or TRBV6-3; D call uncertain. CDR1 is MNHEY and CDR2 is SVGEGT in the germline V gene. The length of the CDR3 is 14 residues. The V and J ends lost 10 bases and 4 bases respectively, with 17 bases between them. The DNA for the CDR3 is TGTGCCACCATATTGAGACCGTTTTACAATGAGCAGTTCTTC. Its translation: CATILRPFYNEQFF.

The chain is built from TRBV5-5 and TRBJ2-7; 7 positions match TRBD1. The CDR3 totals 15 residues. J lost 3 bases, V lost 0 bases, and 6 bases had no gene match. CDR1 and CDR2 (germline): SGHKS, YYEKEE (reference sequence). CDR3 DNA sequence: TGTGCCAGCAGCTTGGTAGGGACAGCTGTCTACGAGCAGTACTTC. It specifies CASSLVGTAVYEQYF.

The gene calls are TRBV11-2 and TRBJ2-7; D possibly corresponds to TRBD1 (5 bases). V dropped 3 bases and J dropped 2 bases, with 11 bases sitting between them. Looked up from germline, CDR1 is SGHAT and CDR2 is FQNNGV. This CDR3 comprises 14 residues. The DNA for the CDR3 is TGTGCCAGCAGCTTTACAGGTCCGGCCTACGAGCAGTACTTC. Its protein product is CASSFTGPAYEQYF. The full variable domain, with the rest looked up from reference TRBV11-2 and TRBJ2-7, is EAGVAQSPRYKIIEKRQSVAFWCNPISGHATLYWYQQILGQGPKLLIQFQNNGVVDDSQLPKDRFSAERLKGVDSTLKIQPAKLEDSAVYLCASSFTGPAYEQYFGPGTRLTVT.

J is TRBJ2-5 and V is TRBV7-9; 8 bases map to TRBD1. Germline V gene sequence: CDR1 SEHNR, CDR2 FQNEAQ (reference sequence). The V gene end was trimmed by 4 bases and the J gene end by 0 bases; junction bases not matched to a gene: 7. The CDR3 consists of 16 residues. The CDR3 is CASSSRTGWDQETQYF. CDR3 DNA sequence: TGTGCCAGCAGCTCGCGGACAGGGTGGGACCAAGAGACCCAGTACTTC.

V is TRBV5-6 and J is TRBJ1-5; D unclear. The length of the CDR3 is 16 residues. Trimming left V 0 bases short and J 0 bases short, with 10 bases between. Looked up from germline, CDR1 is SGHDT and CDR2 is YYEEEE. The CDR3 sequence: CASSLGGSYSNQPQHF. The DNA for the CDR3 is TGTGCCAGCAGCTTGGGAGGATCCTATAGCAATCAGCCCCAGCATTTT.

The V call is TRBV9, the J call TRBJ1-2; D perhaps matches TRBD1 (5 bases). Germline V gene data show CDR1 as SGDLS and CDR2 as YYNGEE. Between the trimmed V and J ends, which lost 3 bases and 0 bases, there was a span of 12 bases. The CDR3 runs to 15 residues. CDR3 nucleotides: TGTGCCAGCAGCGCCTTTGGGGGAACTAACTATGGCTACACCTTC. This encodes CASSAFGGTNYGYTF.

The gene calls are TRBV7-9 and TRBJ2-1, with 12 bases fitting TRBD1. The J segment lost 10 bases and the V segment lost 5 bases, leaving 9 bases of the junction unmatched. The CDR3 contains 15 residues. CDR1 and CDR2 (germline): SEHNR, FQNEAQ (reference sequence). The CDR3 DNA reads as TGTGCCAGCAGCGCGGGACAGGGGGCGTTCAACGAGCAGTTCTTC. Encoded protein: CASSAGQGAFNEQFF.

The V and J genes are TRBV14 and TRBJ1-1; D not certain. V shed 1 base and J shed 7 bases, with 19 bases lying between them. Looked up from germline, CDR1 is SGHDN and CDR2 is FVKESK. The CDR3 consists of 16 residues. CDR3: CASSQVVVLWGGEAFF. CDR3 coding DNA: TGTGCCAGCAGCCAAGTGGTTGTCCTTTGGGGTGGTGAAGCTTTCTTT.

This chain joins TRBV7-9 and TRBJ1-1; D not resolved. This CDR3 has 11 amino acids. V shed 4 bases and J shed 11 bases, with 11 bases lying between them. The germline gives CDR1 SEHNR, CDR2 FQNEAQ (reference sequence). The CDR3 sequence is CASSSPAGAFF. DNA for the CDR3: TGTGCCAGCAGCTCCCCTGCGGGGGCTTTCTTT.

The J gene is TRBJ2-7, the V gene TRBV6-2 or TRBV6-3; 7 bases are shared with TRBD1. Trimming cost V 2 bases and J 5 bases; bases outside gene matches: 3. This CDR3 spans 13 amino acids. The germline gives CDR1 MNHEY, CDR2 SVGEGT. The CDR3 sequence: CASSYATGDEQYF. In DNA, the CDR3 is TGTGCCAGCAGTTACGCTACAGGGGACGAGCAGTACTTC.

This clonotype has a single count. This chain uses TRBV12-3 or TRBV12-4 with TRBJ2-1; no definite D call. V lost 8 bases to trimming and J lost 7 bases, with 12 bases between them. This CDR3 has 12 amino acids. As DNA, the CDR3 is TGTGCCAGCCTCTCGGCTGGGAATGAGCAGTTCTTC. The encoded protein is CASLSAGNEQFF.

The J gene is TRBJ2-4, the V gene TRBV11-2; 7 nucleotides align to TRBD1. Losses at the gene ends were 5 bases for V and 3 bases for J; bases not matched to a gene: 10. In germline, CDR1 is SGHAT, CDR2 FQNNGV. The CDR3 is made up of 16 amino acids. CDR3 region: CASSSTGARIKNIQYF. The CDR3 DNA reads as TGTGCCAGCAGCAGTACAGGGGCCCGAATCAAAAACATTCAGTACTTC.

The chain combines TRBV2 with TRBJ2-1; no clear D. The germline V gene encodes CDR1 SNHLY and CDR2 FYNNEI. The CDR3 is made up of 12 amino acids. V was shortened by 9 bases and J by 0 bases, with 6 bases between the two germline ends. DNA of the CDR3: TGTGCCAGTCCCGCCTCCTACAATGAGCAGTTCTTC. Its translation: CASPASYNEQFF.

The count of this clonotype is one. The rearrangement links TRBV3-1 to TRBJ1-5; possible D gene TRBD1, 5 bases. Trimming pared 0 bases from V and 3 bases from J, leaving 9 bases between. CDR3 length: 15 amino acids. In germline, CDR1 is LGHDT, CDR2 YNNKEL (reference sequence). CDR3 nucleotide sequence: TGTGCCAGCAGCCAAGATCCCGGGACCAATCAGCCCCAGCATTTT. This translates into CASSQDPGTNQPQHF.

V gene TRBV7-9 combines with J gene TRBJ2-4, with D perhaps being TRBD1 or TRBD2 (7 bases each). CDR3 length: 16 residues. CDR1 SEHNR and CDR2 FQNEAQ come from the germline V gene (reference sequence). Trimming pared 6 bases from V and 2 bases from J, leaving 17 bases between. DNA of the CDR3: TGTGCCAGCAGAGCAGGGGGGGCCCTGTCCAAAAACATTCAGTACTTC. Encoded protein: CASRAGGALSKNIQYF.

CDR3 coding DNA: TGTGCCAGCACCCCAGGGGACAGGGGGCAAGATGGCTACACCTTC. Protein product: CASTPGDRGQDGYTF. The rearrangement uses TRBV5-4 and TRBJ1-2, with TRBD1 matching 12 bases. This CDR3 has 15 amino acids. The germline V gene encodes CDR1 SGHNT and CDR2 YYREEE (reference sequence). V was clipped by 6 bases and J by 6 bases; unmatched bases: 9.

V usage is TRBV19 and J usage is TRBJ2-1; 7 bases are shared with TRBD1. J was trimmed by 0 bases and V by 4 bases; bases with no gene match: 3. Looked up from germline, CDR1 is LNHDA and CDR2 is SQIVND (reference sequence). CDR3 length equals 15 residues. CDR3 loop: CASSTTGFSYNEQFF. The CDR3 DNA follows: TGTGCCAGTAGTACGACAGGGTTCTCCTACAATGAGCAGTTCTTC.

This chain connects TRBV2 to TRBJ1-4, with 7 bases aligning to TRBD1. This CDR3 region has 15 residues. Germline V lookup: CDR1 SNHLY, CDR2 FYNNEI. Germline trimming cut 11 bases from V and 0 bases from J; bases unmatched to any gene: 9. The DNA of the CDR3 is TGTGCCGGGTTCAGGGGGGCGGCAACTAATGAAAAACTGTTTTTT. Its translation: CAGFRGAATNEKLFF.

This chain joins TRBV7-9 and TRBJ2-1; D gene ambiguous. Germline V CDR1 and CDR2: SEHNR, FQNEAQ (reference sequence). V was clipped by 3 bases and J by 0 bases, with 9 bases between them. The CDR3 is 15 residues long. This chain's CDR3 is CASSFGPSSYNEQFF. The CDR3 DNA follows: TGTGCCAGCAGCTTTGGTCCAAGCTCCTACAATGAGCAGTTCTTC.

CDR3: CASSIYRDYGYTF. For the CDR3, the DNA is TGTGCCAGCAGCATTTACAGGGACTATGGCTACACCTTC. The chain combines TRBV11-2 with TRBJ1-2; TRBD1 might be the D (6 bases). The CDR3 length is 13 residues. Germline V CDR1 and CDR2: SGHAT, FQNNGV. Trimming cost V 5 bases and J 3 bases, with 10 bases left between them.

V is TRBV20-1 and J is TRBJ1-4; D gene unclear. The CDR3 spans 15 residues. The V gene's germline CDR1 is DFQATT and CDR2 SNEGSKA (reference sequence). Trimming removed 0 bases at V and 8 bases at J, with 16 bases between. CDR3 residues: CSARDEETSVEKLFF. The CDR3, as DNA: TGCAGTGCTAGAGATGAGGAGACCTCGGTCGAAAAACTGTTTTTT.

The chain couples TRBV20-1 to TRBJ2-1; possible D gene TRBD1, 6 bases. The length of the CDR3 is 16 residues. Deletions cut 0 bases from V and 2 bases from J, with 14 bases between. Germline V gene data show CDR1 as DFQATT and CDR2 as SNEGSKA (reference sequence). Here the CDR3 DNA reads TGCAGTGCTAGAGATTGGGGGCTGGACGCCTACAATGAGCAGTTCTTC. Translated: CSARDWGLDAYNEQFF.